These 8 T cell receptor beta chains were all obtained from the same sample, sequenced in a study of brain metastases from non-small cell lung cancer. Libraries were prepared by immunoSEQ multiplex PCR; TCRdb keeps only in-frame clonotypes and omits some of them. Among some 2,000 clones, roughly 90% were seen once, and the ten largest hold roughly 4.8%. The sequenced material came from primary lung tumor tissue. Receptors were obtained from a donor at least 40 years old with non-small cell lung cancer.

The gene calls are TRBV10-3 and TRBJ1-1, with D possibly matching TRBD1 (5 bases). The CDR3 consists of 14 residues. Trimming took 6 bases from V and 1 from J, leaving 12 bases between them. Germline CDR1 reads ENHRY; CDR2 reads SYGVKD. The CDR3 DNA is TGTGCCATCAGAAACCCCGGACAGAACACTGAAGCTTTCTTT. It is translated as CAIRNPGQNTEAFF.

The rearrangement joins TRBV4-2 to TRBJ1-5; weak D call: TRBD1 (6 bases). V lost 1 base to trimming and J lost 6 bases, with 10 bases between them. Germline V gives CDR1 LGHNA, CDR2 YNFKEQ. The CDR3 spans 14 residues. The CDR3 loop reads CASSQGGAAQPQHF. The CDR3 region has the DNA TGTGCCAGCAGCCAAGGGGGGGCGGCTCAGCCCCAGCATTTT.

The chain recombines TRBV6-1 with TRBJ2-1; 7 bases line up with TRBD1. The trim removed 2 bases at V and 14 bases at J, leaving 9 bases unmatched. This CDR3 is 13 amino acids long. CDR1 and CDR2 from the germline V gene are MNHNS and SASEGT. In DNA, the CDR3 is TGTGCCAGCAGTGAATGGAGACAGGGACAAGAGTTCTTC. This translates into CASSEWRQGQEFF.

Concerning this clone: Sequence at one end of the junction differs from germline and may be a read error. The chain joins TRBV7-9 to TRBJ2-3, with a weak D call TRBD1 (5 bases). Per germline, CDR1 SEHNR and CDR2 FQNEAQ (reference sequence). This CDR3 is built from 13 residues. The CDR3 loop is CANSPDSTNTQYF. The DNA of the CDR3 is TGTGCCAACAGTCCTGACAGCACAAATACGCAGTATTTT.

With respect to this clone: The identical CDR3 is also encoded by other nucleotide sequences in the sample. The chain combines TRBV5-1 with TRBJ1-1, with 8 bases matching TRBD1. The germline V gene encodes CDR1 SGHRS and CDR2 YFSETQ. The CDR3 loop spans 13 amino acids. V trimming: 5 bases; J trimming: 5 bases; junction bases outside the gene matches: 5. The CDR3 coding sequence is TGCGCCAGCAGTCGAACAGGGGGGACTGAAGCTTTCTTT. Translating it yields CASSRTGGTEAFF.

J is TRBJ2-3 and V is TRBV6-2 or TRBV6-3; no clear D. CDR3 size: 11 residues. Deletions cut 4 bases from V and 4 bases from J, with 3 bases between. The V gene's germline CDR1 is MNHEY and CDR2 SVGEGT. The CDR3, as DNA: TGTGCCAGCAGTTTGGCAGATACGCAGTATTTT. As protein: CASSLADTQYF.

The chain joins TRBV10-3 to TRBJ1-5; D possibly corresponds to TRBD1 (5 bases). CDR1 is ENHRY and CDR2 is SYGVKD in the germline V gene. The CDR3 has 13 amino acids. Trimming shortened V by 10 bases and J by 5 bases, and 15 bases separated the two germline ends. CDR3 sequence: CASGGRADQPQHF. DNA for the CDR3: TGTGCCAGTGGGGGGAGGGCGGATCAGCCCCAGCATTTT.

The genes are TRBV25-1 and TRBJ1-1; D is undetermined. The CDR3 sequence is 14 residues long. Germline V lookup: CDR1 MGHDK, CDR2 SYGVNS. V lost 6 bases, J lost 2 bases, and 13 bases lay in between. CDR3 coding DNA: TGTGCCAGCAGCGACATCTCAGGTAACACTGAAGCTTTCTTT. Its translation is CASSDISGNTEAFF.